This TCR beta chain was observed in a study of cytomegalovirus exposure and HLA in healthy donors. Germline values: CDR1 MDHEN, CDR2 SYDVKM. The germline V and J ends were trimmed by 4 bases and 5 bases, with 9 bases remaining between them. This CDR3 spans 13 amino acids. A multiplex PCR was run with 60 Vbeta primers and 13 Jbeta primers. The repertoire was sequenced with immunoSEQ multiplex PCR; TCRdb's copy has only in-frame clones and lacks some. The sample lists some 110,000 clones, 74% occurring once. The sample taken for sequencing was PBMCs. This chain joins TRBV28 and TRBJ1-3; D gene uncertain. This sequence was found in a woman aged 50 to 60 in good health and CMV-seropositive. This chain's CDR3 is CASSSSGRNTIYF. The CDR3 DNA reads TGTGCCAGCAGTTCGTCTGGCCGAAACACCATATATTTT.